One and the same sample provided the 29 T cell receptor beta chains below, sequenced in a study of shared clonotypes between healthy human individuals. CD45RO negativity and positive selection for CCR7 defined naive CD8 cells, a population that excluded terminally differentiated effector memory CD45RA+ cells. Sequencing was performed with immunoSEQ multiplex PCR; in TCRdb, only in-frame clones are kept and a portion is missing. The sample consists of around 2,000,000 clones, about 95% of them appearing once. The source material was naive CD8+ T cells sorted from blood. These receptors came from a man aged 18 to 30 in good health.

This clone was picked up one time. The chain has TRBV9 and TRBJ1-2; D gene unclear. Trimming took 2 bases from V and 4 from J, leaving 9 bases between them. Germline assignment: CDR1 SGDLS and CDR2 YYNGEE. CDR3 length: 13 amino acids. CDR3 DNA sequence: TGTGCCAGCAGCGTTTCAGACGCCTATGGCTACACCTTC. It translates to CASSVSDAYGYTF.

The chain uses TRBV7-9 and TRBJ2-1; D uncertain. Trimming took 1 base from V and 8 from J, leaving 12 bases between them. CDR3 length: 14 residues. Germline V CDR1 and CDR2: SEHNR, FQNEAQ (reference sequence). DNA of the CDR3: TGTGCCAGCAGCTTAGTTACCCCGGTCGATGAGCAGTTCTTC. It yields the protein CASSLVTPVDEQFF. The full variable domain, with the rest looked up from reference TRBV7-9 and TRBJ2-1, is DTGVSQNPRHKITKRGQNVTFRCDPISEHNRLYWYRQTLGQGPEFLTYFQNEAQLEKSRLLSDRFSAERPKGSFSTLEIQRTEQGDSAMYLCASSLVTPVDEQFFGPGTRLTVL.

The genes are TRBV2 and TRBJ1-2, with TRBD1 as a possible D gene (5 bases). The CDR3 is 13 residues long. Germline V gene lookup returns CDR1 SNHLY and CDR2 FYNNEI. V lost 6 bases and J 4 bases, leaving 12 bases between the germline ends. CDR3 bases: TGTGCCAGCAGACCCGACAGTGCCTATGGCTACACCTTC. It encodes CASRPDSAYGYTF. Drawing the rest from reference TRBV2 and TRBJ1-2, the complete variable domain is EPEVTQTPSHQVTQMGQEVILRCVPISNHLYFYWYRQILGQKVEFLVSFYNNEISEKSEIFDDQFSVERPDGSNFTLKIRSTKLEDSAMYFCASRPDSAYGYTFGSGTRLTVV.

The chain is built from TRBV6-5 and TRBJ1-1; unclear D gene. Germline V gene lookup returns CDR1 MNHEY and CDR2 SVGAGI. CDR3 length: 15 residues. Deletions cut 5 bases from V and 4 bases from J, with 17 bases between. The CDR3 loop is CASSTLNYAPTEAFF. The CDR3 bases are TGTGCCAGCAGTACCTTGAATTATGCGCCCACTGAAGCTTTCTTT.

The chain has TRBV28 and TRBJ1-2; 7 bases line up with TRBD1. The length of the CDR3 is 13 residues. Trimming at V came to 6 bases and at J to 5 bases, leaving 6 bases not matched to a gene. The germline V gene has CDR1 MDHEN and CDR2 SYDVKM. Written as DNA, the CDR3 is TGTGCCAGCAGCTCCGGGACAGAGTATGGCTACACCTTC. Protein sequence: CASSSGTEYGYTF.

The chain uses TRBV9 and TRBJ2-1; TRBD2 aligns across 12 bases. Germline V lookup: CDR1 SGDLS, CDR2 YYNGEE. CDR3 length equals 16 residues. V lost 0 bases to trimming and J lost 4 bases; unmatched junction nucleotides: 2. The CDR3 region is CASSVDGTSGYNEQFF. CDR3 nucleotide sequence: TGTGCCAGCAGCGTAGACGGGACTAGCGGGTACAATGAGCAGTTCTTC.

J is TRBJ2-5 and V is TRBV5-3; D remains unclear. TRBV5-3 is noted as an ORF with a role that remains uncertain. Trimming shortened V by 3 bases and J by 5 bases, and 5 bases separated the two germline ends. CDR3 length equals 11 residues. This chain's CDR3 is CARSSSETQYF. The CDR3 DNA reads TGTGCCAGAAGCTCGAGCGAGACCCAGTACTTC.

This chain uses TRBV4-2 with TRBJ2-7; 8 bases align to TRBD2. Losses at the gene ends were 0 bases for V and 4 bases for J; bases not matched to a gene: 14. This CDR3 has 18 amino acids. Germline V gene lookup returns CDR1 LGHNA and CDR2 YNFKEQ. The DNA for the CDR3 is TGTGCCAGCAGCCAAGACCCAGCGGGGGACGATTTGGGTTACGAGCAGTACTTC. Protein sequence: CASSQDPAGDDLGYEQYF.

The chain recombines TRBV6-5 with TRBJ2-7; D unclear. This CDR3 spans 14 amino acids. Germline values: CDR1 MNHEY, CDR2 SVGAGI. The ends were cut back, 4 bases at V and 0 bases at J, with 10 bases in the middle. CDR3 DNA sequence: TGTGCCAGCAGTTCCTCATTAAACTCCTACGAGCAGTACTTC. It specifies CASSSSLNSYEQYF.

This chain connects TRBV27 to TRBJ1-2; no reliable D call. Germline V gives CDR1 MNHEY, CDR2 SMNVEV (reference sequence). V was clipped by 6 bases and J by 8 bases, with 16 bases between them. This CDR3 region has 13 residues. The DNA of the CDR3 is TGTGCCAGCAGCCACGGGGAGGGATTCGGCTACACCTTC. Protein product: CASSHGEGFGYTF.

This rearrangement joins TRBV6-1 to TRBJ1-1; D not certain. The CDR3 runs to 13 residues. Germline V gives CDR1 MNHNS, CDR2 SASEGT. V gave up 6 bases and J gave up 3 bases, with 11 bases separating them. CDR3 sequence: CASSRYGDTEAFF. The CDR3 DNA is TGTGCCAGCAGCCGGTATGGAGACACTGAAGCTTTCTTT.

The CDR3 is CASSQDFPGLYGYTF. In nucleotides, the CDR3 is TGCGCCAGCAGCCAAGATTTCCCAGGGCTTTATGGCTACACCTTC. This chain links TRBV4-1 with TRBJ1-2; TRBD1 might be the D (5 bases). The germline V and J ends were trimmed by 0 bases and 5 bases, with 13 bases remaining between them. The CDR3 covers 15 residues. CDR1 and CDR2 (germline): MGHRA, YSYEKL.

This chain joins TRBV28 and TRBJ2-1; either TRBD1 or TRBD2 may supply D (5 bases each). Germline V gives CDR1 MDHEN, CDR2 SYDVKM. The CDR3 has 14 residues. Trimming shortened V by 3 bases and J by 6 bases, and 12 bases separated the two germline ends. CDR3 in amino acids: CASSLRGSVNEQFF. Written as DNA, the CDR3 is TGTGCCAGCAGTTTGAGGGGATCCGTCAATGAGCAGTTCTTC.

The chain carries TRBV4-1 and TRBJ2-7; 8 bases fit TRBD1. Germline CDR1 MGHRA, CDR2 YSYEKL. J was trimmed by 5 bases and V by 1 base; bases with no gene match: 7. The CDR3 spans 15 residues. CDR3 sequence reads: CASSQVPGGIHEQYF. Written as DNA, the CDR3 is TGCGCCAGCAGCCAAGTCCCAGGGGGCATACACGAGCAGTACTTC.

This sequence joins TRBV27 and TRBJ1-1; D remains unclear. The CDR3 runs 14 residues. The germline gives CDR1 MNHEY, CDR2 SMNVEV (reference sequence). Trimming stripped 6 bases from V and 1 base from J, with 12 bases between. CDR3 in amino acids: CASSHALPNTEAFF. As DNA, the CDR3 is TGTGCCAGCAGCCATGCGCTACCGAACACTGAAGCTTTCTTT.

The chain joins TRBV15 to TRBJ1-4; D is ambiguous. Trimming stripped 5 bases from V and 8 bases from J, with 21 bases between. The V gene's germline CDR1 is LNHNV and CDR2 YYDKDF (reference sequence). The CDR3 has 16 residues. CDR3 loop: CATSLRPDLESEKLFF. Here the CDR3 DNA reads TGTGCCACCAGCCTCAGGCCCGACTTAGAAAGCGAAAAACTGTTTTTT.

This clone was detected only once. Other nucleotide sequences in the sample specify the same CDR3. The CDR3 region has the DNA TGTGCCAGCAGTTTTTCGGAGGGCACAGATACGCAGTATTTT. It is translated as CASSFSEGTDTQYF. This chain links TRBV27 with TRBJ2-3, with D possibly being TRBD2 (5 bases). Trimming removed 3 bases from V and 1 base from J, with 8 bases in between. The V gene's germline CDR1 is MNHEY and CDR2 SMNVEV (reference sequence). The CDR3 is 14 residues long.

The CDR3 spells CASSYGGTIQYF. The CDR3 nucleotides read TGTGCCAGCAGTTACGGGGGGACCATCCAGTATTTT. The genes are TRBV6-5 and TRBJ2-3, with TRBD2 as a possible D gene (6 bases). Germline assignment: CDR1 MNHEY and CDR2 SVGAGI. The germline V and J ends were trimmed by 2 bases and 12 bases, with 12 bases remaining between them. The length of the CDR3 is 12 residues.

This sequence joins TRBV9 and TRBJ2-7; 7 bases fit TRBD1. V shed 0 bases and J 6 bases; nucleotides not matched to a gene: 3. Germline V lookup: CDR1 SGDLS, CDR2 YYNGEE. This CDR3 has 13 amino acids. The CDR3 DNA follows: TGTGCCAGCAGCGTAGAAGGGGGCGGCGAGCAGTACTTC. It codes for CASSVEGGGEQYF.

This clone has only one observation. V usage is TRBV27 and J usage is TRBJ2-5; D ambiguous. V lost 2 bases and J lost 9, with 13 bases in between. The CDR3 contains 13 residues. The germline CDR1 and CDR2 sequences are MNHEY and SMNVEV (reference sequence). Here the CDR3 DNA reads TGTGCCAGCAGTTTAGGTTATTACAATCCCCAGTACTTC. This sequence encodes CASSLGYYNPQYF.

V usage is TRBV6-5 and J usage is TRBJ2-7; 7 nucleotides line up with TRBD2. The CDR3 extends over 15 amino acids. Unmatched junction bases numbered 4, after V lost 2 bases and J lost 0 bases. Germline lookup yields CDR1 MNHEY and CDR2 SVGAGI. This CDR3 reads CASSYLADPSYEQYF. The CDR3 nucleotides read TGTGCCAGCAGTTACCTAGCGGATCCCTCCTACGAGCAGTACTTC.

About this clone itself: This sample includes further DNA sequences coding for the same CDR3. J is TRBJ2-7 and V is TRBV27; tentatively, D is TRBD1 (7 bases). The length of the CDR3 is 14 residues. Trimming cost V 3 bases and J 5 bases, with 14 bases left between them. Per the germline V gene, CDR1 is MNHEY and CDR2 is SMNVEV (reference sequence). Here the CDR3 reads CASSLRDSRNEQYF. The CDR3 DNA reads TGTGCCAGCAGTTTGCGGGACAGCCGAAACGAGCAGTACTTC.

This clone was detected only once. This sequence joins TRBV7-3 and TRBJ2-3; D ambiguous. The CDR3 contains 13 residues. CDR1 is SGHTA and CDR2 is FQGTGA in the germline V gene. V shed 4 bases and J shed 2 bases, with 7 bases lying between them. The CDR3 coding sequence is TGTGCCAGCAGCTCTACCCCCACAGATACGCAGTATTTT. It is translated as CASSSTPTDTQYF.

The chain combines TRBV11-2 with TRBJ2-1; 7 bases are a match to TRBD2. From germline, CDR1 is SGHAT and CDR2 FQNNGV. V shed 2 bases and J 7 bases; nucleotides not matched to a gene: 11. The CDR3 covers 16 residues. The CDR3 nucleotides read TGTGCCAGCAGCTTAATCGCAGGACTAGGTTTGAATGAGCAGTTCTTC. Its protein is CASSLIAGLGLNEQFF.

In the case of this clone: This sample also contains other DNA sequences that code for the same CDR3. The gene calls are TRBV18 and TRBJ2-1, with D perhaps being TRBD1 or TRBD2 (5 bases each). V shed 3 bases and J shed 8 bases, with 5 bases lying between them. This CDR3 is built from 11 residues. The germline CDR1 and CDR2 sequences are KGHSH and LQKENI. In DNA, the CDR3 is TGTGCCAGCTCACCGGGGGATGAGCAGTTCTTC. It translates to CASSPGDEQFF.

The chain combines TRBV27 with TRBJ1-5; D is ambiguous. The germline V gene has CDR1 MNHEY and CDR2 SMNVEV (reference sequence). Trimming left V 8 bases short and J 5 bases short, with 10 bases between. This CDR3 contains 12 residues. CDR3 loop: CASGEGDQPQHF. As DNA, the CDR3 is TGTGCCAGCGGAGAAGGCGATCAGCCCCAGCATTTT.

The chain uses TRBV6-5 and TRBJ1-2; TRBD1 agrees at 8 bases. The CDR3 loop spans 13 amino acids. V shed 10 bases, J shed 2 bases, and the junction held 6 bases outside the gene matches. CDR1 and CDR2 from the germline V gene are MNHEY and SVGAGI. CDR3 bases: TGTGCCACCCAACAGGGGGACAACTATGGCTACACCTTC. Residues: CATQQGDNYGYTF.

This chain uses TRBV7-9 with TRBJ1-1; D remains unclear. The CDR3 has 15 amino acids. Trimming left V 5 bases short and J 0 bases short, with 13 bases between. From germline, CDR1 is SEHNR and CDR2 FQNEAQ (reference sequence). In DNA form, the CDR3 reads TGTGCCAGCAGCCCTCCCTTTACCGTGAACACTGAAGCTTTCTTT. It is translated as CASSPPFTVNTEAFF. The variable domain in full, with the rest retrieved from reference TRBV7-9 and TRBJ1-1, is DTGVSQNPRHKITKRGQNVTFRCDPISEHNRLYWYRQTLGQGPEFLTYFQNEAQLEKSRLLSDRFSAERPKGSFSTLEIQRTEQGDSAMYLCASSPPFTVNTEAFFGQGTRLTVV.

The J gene is TRBJ2-1, the V gene TRBV5-6; TRBD2 agrees at 8 bases. Germline CDR1 and CDR2: SGHDT and YYEEEE. J gave up 9 bases and V 3 bases, and 11 bases lay outside the gene matches. The CDR3 runs 15 residues. The CDR3 reads CASSWGSGLVGEQFF. The CDR3, as DNA: TGTGCCAGCAGCTGGGGGTCGGGACTAGTCGGTGAGCAGTTCTTC.